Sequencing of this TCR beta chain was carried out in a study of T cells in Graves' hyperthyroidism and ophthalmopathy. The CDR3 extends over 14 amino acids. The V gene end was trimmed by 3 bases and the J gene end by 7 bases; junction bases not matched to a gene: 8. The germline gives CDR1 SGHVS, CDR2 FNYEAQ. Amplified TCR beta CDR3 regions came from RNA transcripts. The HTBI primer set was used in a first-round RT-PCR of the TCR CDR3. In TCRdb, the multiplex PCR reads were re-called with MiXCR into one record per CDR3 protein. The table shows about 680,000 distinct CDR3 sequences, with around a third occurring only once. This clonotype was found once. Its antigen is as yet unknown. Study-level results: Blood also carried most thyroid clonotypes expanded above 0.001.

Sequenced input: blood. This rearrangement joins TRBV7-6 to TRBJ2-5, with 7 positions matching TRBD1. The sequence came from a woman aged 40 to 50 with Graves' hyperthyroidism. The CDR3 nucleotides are TGTGCCAGCAGCTTCCTACAGGGGACGGGGACCCAGTACTTC. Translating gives CASSFLQGTGTQYF.